This T cell receptor beta chain was recovered during a study of T cell repertoires in cytomegalovirus infection. Study in general: A matching HLA type, together with CMV infection, was signaled by public TCR beta signatures. Findings and caveats of the study: Ex vivo responses were dominated by HLA-C-restricted CMV-specific TCR beta clonotypes. Summed public TCR beta family frequency identified CMV carriers bearing the relevant HLA.

This clonotype was observed many times. Its antigen is not known. Germline lookup yields CDR1 MNHNS and CDR2 SASEGT. V was shortened by 5 bases and J by 3 bases, with 14 bases between the two germline ends. The CDR3 consists of 15 residues. TCRdb called the reads again in MiXCR, with one record for every CDR3 protein. Here the sample spans around 170,000 distinct CDR3 sequences, about 15% being singletons. The clonotype comes from a human donor in good health (CMV status not recorded). Some clones in this sample may be carry-over from other donors' samples. The chain has TRBV6-1 and TRBJ1-5; D may be TRBD1 (6 bases). Sequenced sample: PBMCs. CDR3: CASSLTWTDNQPQHF. The CDR3 DNA reads as TGTGCCAGCAGTCTCACTTGGACAGACAATCAGCCCCAGCATTTT.